This TCR beta chain emerged from a study of blood T cell repertoires in COVID-19. Study summary: Acute-phase and convalescent COVID-19 samples originated in the United States, Italy and Spain. PBMCs, B-cell-depleted T cells, or T cells were the source of the cDNA or gDNA that made up the material.

TCRdb's copy holds only in-frame clones and misses some; the assay was immunoSEQ multiplex PCR. The sample records roughly 110,000 clones, around 80% being singletons. Germline-derived CDR1 and CDR2 are LGHDT and YNNKEL (reference sequence). CDR3 size: 15 residues. The V gene end was trimmed by 1 base and the J gene end by 6 bases; junction bases not matched to a gene: 3. This clone was seen a single time. Sequencing used peripheral blood. The rearrangement uses TRBV3-1 (or the pseudogene TRBV3-2) and TRBJ2-4; 10 positions match TRBD2. The TCR was taken from a woman in her fifties or sixties with acute or convalescent COVID-19. The CDR3, as DNA: TGTGCCAGCAGCCAAGGGACTAGCGGAGTAAACATTCAGTACTTC. Residues: CASSQGTSGVNIQYF.